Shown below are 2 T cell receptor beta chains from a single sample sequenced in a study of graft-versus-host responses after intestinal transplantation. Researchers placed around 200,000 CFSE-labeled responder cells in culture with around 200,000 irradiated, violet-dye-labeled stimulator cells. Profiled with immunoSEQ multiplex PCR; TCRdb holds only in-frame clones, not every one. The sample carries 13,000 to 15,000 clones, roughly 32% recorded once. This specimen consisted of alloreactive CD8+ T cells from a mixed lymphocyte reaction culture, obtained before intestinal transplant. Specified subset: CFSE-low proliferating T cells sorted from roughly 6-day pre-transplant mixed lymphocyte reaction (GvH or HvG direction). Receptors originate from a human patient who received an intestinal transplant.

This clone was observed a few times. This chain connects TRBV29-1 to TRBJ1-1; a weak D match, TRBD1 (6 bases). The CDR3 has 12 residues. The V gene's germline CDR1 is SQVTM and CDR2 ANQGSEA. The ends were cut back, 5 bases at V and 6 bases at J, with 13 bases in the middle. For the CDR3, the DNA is TGCAGCGTTACCGGACAGCGCCCTGAAGCTTTCTTT. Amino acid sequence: CSVTGQRPEAFF.

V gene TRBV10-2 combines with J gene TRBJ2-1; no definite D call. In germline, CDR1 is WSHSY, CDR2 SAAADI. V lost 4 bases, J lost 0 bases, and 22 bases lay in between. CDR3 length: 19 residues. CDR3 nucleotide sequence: TGCGCCAGCAGTGTACCTTCTGGGGTGGACGTTAGCTCCTACAATGAGCAGTTCTTC. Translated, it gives CASSVPSGVDVSSYNEQFF.